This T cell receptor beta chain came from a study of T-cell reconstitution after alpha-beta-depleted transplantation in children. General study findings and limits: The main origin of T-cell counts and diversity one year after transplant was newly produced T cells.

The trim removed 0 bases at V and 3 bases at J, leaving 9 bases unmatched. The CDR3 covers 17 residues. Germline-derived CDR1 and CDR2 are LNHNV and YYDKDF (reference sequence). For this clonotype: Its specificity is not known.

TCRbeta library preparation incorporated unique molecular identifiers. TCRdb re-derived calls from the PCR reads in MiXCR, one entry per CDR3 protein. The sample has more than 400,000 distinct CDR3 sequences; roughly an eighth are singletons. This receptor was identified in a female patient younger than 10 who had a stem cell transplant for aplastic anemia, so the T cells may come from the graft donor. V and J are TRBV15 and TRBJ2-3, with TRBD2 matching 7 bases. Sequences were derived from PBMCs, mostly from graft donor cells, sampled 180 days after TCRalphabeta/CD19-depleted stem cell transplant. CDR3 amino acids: CATSRDGRGGGTDTQYF. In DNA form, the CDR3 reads TGTGCCACCAGCAGAGATGGGAGGGGTGGAGGTACAGATACGCAGTATTTT.